This is a list of T cell receptor beta chains from one sample in a study of T-cell memory formation after mild COVID-19. TCRdb re-called the 5' RACE reads through MiXCR, storing one row per CDR3 protein. The data contain roughly 600,000 distinct CDR3 sequences, roughly 17% of them singletons. What was sequenced was PBMCs or a T cell subset sorted from them (not recorded which). The receptors shown here come from an adult woman who had mild COVID-19 (a few samples of this study predate the infection). Cell type and time point are not known. The CDR3 runs from the conserved cysteine through the conserved F or W. D genes are given only for firm matches. Not all rows give a size; the values are once, few, many and, for expanded clones, a class.

TRBV29-1	TRBJ1-4	.	.	TGCAGCGTTGAAGTAAATCCGGGTGAAAAACTGTTTTTT	CSVEVNPGEKLFF
TRBV13	TRBJ2-5	.	.	TGTGCCAGCCAAGACAGGATCCAAGAGACCCAGTACTTC	CASQDRIQETQYF
TRBV24-1	TRBJ2-3	.	.	TGTGCCACCAGTGATACCGACTGGTTGGAGGATACGCAGTATTTT	CATSDTDWLEDTQYF
TRBV7-2	TRBJ2-7	.	few	TGTGCCAGCACCCTGAAGTTTCGGGAGTACGAGCAGTACTTC	CASTLKFREYEQYF
TRBV6-4	TRBJ2-1	.	.	TGTGCCAGCAGTGACTCGGGGGGTATCCATGAGCAGTTCTTC	CASSDSGGIHEQFF
TRBV18	TRBJ2-5	TRBD2	few	TGTGCCAGCTCACCAAAAGGACTAGGCGAGACCCAGTACTTC	CASSPKGLGETQYF
TRBV12-3/TRBV12-4	TRBJ1-1	.	.	TGTGCCAGCAGTGACCTAGTTGCAGCTTTCTTT	CASSDLVAAFF
TRBV18	TRBJ2-7	TRBD2	many	TGTGCCAGCTCACCACCATTTACTAGCGGGGGGTTGTACGAGCAGTACTTC	CASSPPFTSGGLYEQYF
TRBV10-3	TRBJ1-5	TRBD1	.	TGTGCCATCAGTTTCCAGGGGGGCAATCAGCCCCAGCATTTT	CAISFQGGNQPQHF
TRBV7-6	TRBJ2-1	TRBD2	few	TGTGCCAGCAGCTTGACAAGCGGGGGGGATATCTCCTACAATGAGCAGTTCTTC	CASSLTSGGDISYNEQFF
TRBV5-1	TRBJ1-2	TRBD1	many	TGCGCCAGCAGCTTGGCGGGACAGACAAACTATGGCTACACCTTC	CASSLAGQTNYGYTF
TRBV5-1	TRBJ2-7	.	.	TGCGCCAGCAGCTTGGGGGCTCGAGCCTACGAGCAGTACTTC	CASSLGARAYEQYF
TRBV27	TRBJ1-6	TRBD1	.	TGTGCCAGCAGCACCCAGACAGGGCCCCTCCACTTT	CASSTQTGPLHF
TRBV7-2	TRBJ2-2	TRBD1	.	TGTGCCACCTCGACAGGGGTGAACACCGGGGAGCTGTTTTTT	CATSTGVNTGELFF
TRBV20-1	TRBJ1-1	.	.	TGCAGTGCCCAGGGACATCGGTACACTGAAGCTTTCTTT	CSAQGHRYTEAFF
TRBV12-3/TRBV12-4	TRBJ1-2	.	.	TGTGCCAGCAGACCCACAGGGTTTGGCTACACCTTC	CASRPTGFGYTF
TRBV6-5	TRBJ1-3	.	.	TGTGCCAGCAGTTATGGAGGGACCGGCTCTGGAAACACCATATATTTT	CASSYGGTGSGNTIYF
TRBV4-1	TRBJ1-2	TRBD1	few	TGCGCCAGCAGCCAAGAAACAGGGGGGCACTATGGCTACACCTTC	CASSQETGGHYGYTF
TRBV3-1	TRBJ1-6	TRBD1	.	TGTGCCAGCAGCCAAGGTAGAAACAGGGGACCACCCCTCCACTTT	CASSQGRNRGPPLHF
TRBV20-1	TRBJ1-4	TRBD1	many	TGCAGTGCTAGAGATCGGACAGGGGGCCGTGAAAAACTGTTTTTT	CSARDRTGGREKLFF
TRBV7-3	TRBJ2-6	.	.	TGTGCCAGCAGCTTATTTCCTAGCCGGATGACCCCAAGGGGCTCTGGGGCCAACGTCCTGACTTTC	CASSLFPSRMTPRGSGANVLTF
TRBV6-9	TRBJ2-7	TRBD1	.	TGTGCCAGCAGTTACTTGGACAGGGCGTCCTACGAGCAGTACTTC	CASSYLDRASYEQYF
TRBV6-2/TRBV6-3	TRBJ2-7	TRBD2	few	TGTGCCAGCAGACTAGCGGGGCTAACCTACGAGCAGTACTTC	CASRLAGLTYEQYF
TRBV29-1	TRBJ2-1	.	few	TGCAGCGTTGAAGAGGACTACTACAATGAGCAGTTCTTC	CSVEEDYYNEQFF
TRBV6-2/TRBV6-3	TRBJ2-7	.	.	TGTGCCAGCAGAACGACAGCCTCCTACGAGCAGTACTTC	CASRTTASYEQYF
TRBV2	TRBJ1-5	.	few	TGTGCCAGCAGTGATCTGGGGGGGCCAGATAGCAATCAGCCCCAGCATTTT	CASSDLGGPDSNQPQHF
TRBV15	TRBJ2-3	.	.	TGTGCCACCAGCAGGGGAGAATTTCTTAGCACAGATACGCAGTATTTT	CATSRGEFLSTDTQYF
TRBV12-3/TRBV12-4	TRBJ1-1	.	once	TGTGCCAGCAGTCCGGCCTCCCAGTTTACGGGCACTGAAGCTTTCTTT	CASSPASQFTGTEAFF
TRBV7-9	TRBJ2-7	TRBD2	few	TGTGCCAGCAGCAAACTAGCGGGAGGCTCATACGAGCAGTACTTC	CASSKLAGGSYEQYF
TRBV18	TRBJ2-1	.	few	TGTGCCAGCTCACTGGGACCTCGGGGGTACAATGAGCAGTTCTTC	CASSLGPRGYNEQFF
TRBV6-5	TRBJ1-4	.	.	TGTGCCAGCAGTTACAAGGGGGGGAATGAAAAACTGTTTTTT	CASSYKGGNEKLFF
TRBV7-2	TRBJ2-3	.	.	TGTGCCAGCAGCTTGTCCCGGACATTCAGAGATACGCAGTATTTT	CASSLSRTFRDTQYF
TRBV19	TRBJ2-7	.	.	TGTGCCAGTGGGACCCTAGGGACACTGCTCCCCTACGAGCAGTACTTC	CASGTLGTLLPYEQYF
TRBV19	TRBJ1-3	.	few	TGTGCCAGTAGTTTTCTAGGACCTGGAAACACCATATATTTT	CASSFLGPGNTIYF
TRBV7-3	TRBJ2-1	TRBD1	.	TGTGCCAGCAGCTCGGGACAGGGGTATCGCAATGAGCAGTTCTTC	CASSSGQGYRNEQFF
TRBV20-1	TRBJ2-5	.	many	TGCAGTGCAACCACCAGAAGGGAGACCCAGTACTTC	CSATTRRETQYF
TRBV6-6	TRBJ1-4	TRBD1	.	TGTGCCAGCAGTTTGGGGGACAGTAGGGCTGAAAAACTGTTTTTT	CASSLGDSRAEKLFF
TRBV5-5	TRBJ1-2	TRBD1	few	TGTGCCAGCAGCGGGGTATCCTGGACAGGGGATAACTATGGCTACACCTTC	CASSGVSWTGDNYGYTF
TRBV20-1	TRBJ2-5	TRBD1	few	TGCAGTGCTAGAAAGCCCGCAGGGGGCCTGAAGACCCAGTACTTC	CSARKPAGGLKTQYF
TRBV12-3/TRBV12-4	TRBJ2-7	.	few	TGTGCCAGCAGTTTAACTGTTGGGCGGGATCTTCCCTACGAGCAGTACTTC	CASSLTVGRDLPYEQYF
TRBV4-3	TRBJ2-5	TRBD2	.	TGCGCCAGCAGCCGTAAGCGGGATGGCCCCTTACCAAAAGAGACCCAGTACTTC	CASSRKRDGPLPKETQYF